The subject of this entry is one T cell receptor beta chain. In the authors' methods: Amplification with reference gene primers provided the estimates of nucleated cell counts. Sequencing was performed with immunoSEQ multiplex PCR; in TCRdb, only in-frame clones are kept and a portion is missing. The V and J calls and clone size were taken over from that table, and D and trimming were inferred from the DNA. The repertoire includes about 190,000 clones, 89% of them detected once, and about 6.7% sits in the top ten. The data derive from a study of blood T cell repertoires in COVID-19. The wider study: Samples taken during acute and convalescent COVID-19 were collected in the United States, Italy and Spain. T cells, B-cell-depleted T cells, or PBMCs provided the cDNA or gDNA that served as material.

CDR3 length: 16 residues. CDR1 MNHEY and CDR2 SVGEGT come from the germline V gene. V was shortened by 5 bases and J by 6 bases, with 20 bases between the two germline ends. The source is a man between 40 and 49 years old with acute or convalescent COVID-19. The V call is TRBV6-2 or TRBV6-3, the J call TRBJ1-5; tentatively, D is TRBD1 (6 bases). The sample was peripheral blood. The CDR3 nucleotides read TGTGCCAGCAGTGATAAGACAGGTACCCTTCTTCAGCCCCAGCATTTT. Its translation is CASSDKTGTLLQPQHF.